In its sample, the clone carrying this T cell receptor (beta chain) was seen many times. The antigen is unknown. This sample was taken from a study of T cells after yellow fever vaccination. Study observations and caveats: Though it reached lower strength, the secondary response hit its peak faster, day 5 versus 15. There was a small share of clonotypes that showed up in both the CD4 and CD8 compartments.

TCRdb processed the 5' RACE reads anew with MiXCR; each CDR3 protein has one entry. The sample contains hundreds of thousands of distinct CDR3 sequences, 3% to 4.5% of which appear only once. Trimming cost V 5 bases and J 3 bases, with 10 bases left between them. CDR3 length: 13 amino acids. Germline V gives CDR1 SGHVS, CDR2 FNYEAQ. The clonotype comes from a man aged 18 to 30 who received the YFV17D yellow fever vaccine. The chain is built from TRBV7-6 and TRBJ1-1; weak D call: TRBD1 (6 bases). This material consisted of PBMCs, taken on the day of the yellow fever booster vaccination. CDR3 sequence (DNA): TGTGCCAGCAGCCTCCAGGGGTACACTGAAGCTTTCTTT. Translation gives CASSLQGYTEAFF. Based on the CDR3 plus reference TRBV7-6 and TRBJ1-1, the full variable domain is GAGVSQSPRYKVTKRGQDVALRCDPISGHVSLYWYRQALGQGPEFLTYFNYEAQQDKSGLPNDRFSAERPEGSISTLTIQRTEQRDSAMYRCASSLQGYTEAFFGQGTRLTVV.